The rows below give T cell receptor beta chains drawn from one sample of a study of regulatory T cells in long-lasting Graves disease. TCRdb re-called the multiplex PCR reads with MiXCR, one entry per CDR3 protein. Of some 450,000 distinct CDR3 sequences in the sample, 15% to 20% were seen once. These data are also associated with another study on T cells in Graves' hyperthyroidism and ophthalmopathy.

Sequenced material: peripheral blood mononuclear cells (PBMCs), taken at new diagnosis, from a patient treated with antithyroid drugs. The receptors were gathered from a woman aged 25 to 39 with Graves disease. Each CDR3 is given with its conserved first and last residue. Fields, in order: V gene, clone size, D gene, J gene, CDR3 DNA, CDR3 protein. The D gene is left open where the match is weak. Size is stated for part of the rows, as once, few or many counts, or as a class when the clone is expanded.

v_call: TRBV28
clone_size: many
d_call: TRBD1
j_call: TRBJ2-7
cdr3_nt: TGTGCCAGCAGCGCCGGGACAGGGGCCGACGAGCAGTACTTC
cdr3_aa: CASSAGTGADEQYF

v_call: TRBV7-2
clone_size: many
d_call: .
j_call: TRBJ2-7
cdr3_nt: TGTGCCAGCAGCTTAGAGGGGGGATTACGGGGGCTCACCTACGAGCAGTACTTC
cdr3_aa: CASSLEGGLRGLTYEQYF

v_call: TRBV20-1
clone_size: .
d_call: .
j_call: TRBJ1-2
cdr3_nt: TGCAGTGGAGGCAGGGAAGACTATGGCTACACCTTC
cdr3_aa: CSGGREDYGYTF

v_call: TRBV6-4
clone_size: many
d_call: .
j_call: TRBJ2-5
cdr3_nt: TGTGCCAGCAACTTTGGGCGATCGGGGGAGACCCAGTACTTC
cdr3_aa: CASNFGRSGETQYF

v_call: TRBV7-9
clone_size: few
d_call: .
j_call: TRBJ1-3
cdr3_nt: TGTGCCAGCAGCTTAGCCAGCCTAAGCACCATATATTTT
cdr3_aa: CASSLASLSTIYF

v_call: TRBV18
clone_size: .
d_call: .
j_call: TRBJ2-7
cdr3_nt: TGTGCCAGCTCACCTTATCCAGGGGGGGGTTCTTTCTCCTACGAGCAGTACTTC
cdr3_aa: CASSPYPGGGSFSYEQYF

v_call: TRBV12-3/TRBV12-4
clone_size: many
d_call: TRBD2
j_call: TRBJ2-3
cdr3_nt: TGTGCCAGCAGTCCTAGCGGGAGGGCAACAGATACGCAGTATTTT
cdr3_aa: CASSPSGRATDTQYF

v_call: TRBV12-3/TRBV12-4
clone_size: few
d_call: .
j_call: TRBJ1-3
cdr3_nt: TGTGCCAGCAGTCCGGTCAACTCTGGAAACACCATATATTTT
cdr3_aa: CASSPVNSGNTIYF

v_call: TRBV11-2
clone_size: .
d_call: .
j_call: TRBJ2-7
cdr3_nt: TGTGCCAGCAGCTCTGACTGGAACGAGCAGTACTTC
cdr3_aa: CASSSDWNEQYF

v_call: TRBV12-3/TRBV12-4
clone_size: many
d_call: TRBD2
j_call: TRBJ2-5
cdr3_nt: TGTGCCAGCGGACAGGGACTAGCGGGGGCTCTAACCCAGTACTTC
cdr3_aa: CASGQGLAGALTQYF

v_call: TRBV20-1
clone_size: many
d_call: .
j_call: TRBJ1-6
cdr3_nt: TGCAGTGCTAAGGACGGTTTCTCCTATAATTCACCCCTCCACTTT
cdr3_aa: CSAKDGFSYNSPLHF

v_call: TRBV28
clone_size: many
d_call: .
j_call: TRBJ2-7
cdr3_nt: TGTGCCAGCAGTCCCCGGGGGAGCCCTGCCGATTACGAGCAGTACTTC
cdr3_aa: CASSPRGSPADYEQYF

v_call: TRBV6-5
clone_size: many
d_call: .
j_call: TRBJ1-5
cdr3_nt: TGTGCCAGCAGTTACCGGGGCACCCGAGGTGATCAGCCCCAGCATTTT
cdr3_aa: CASSYRGTRGDQPQHF

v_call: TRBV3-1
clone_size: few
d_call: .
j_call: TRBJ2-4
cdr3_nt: TGTGCCAGCAGCCCTGAGTATGAGAAAAACATTCAGTACTTC
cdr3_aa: CASSPEYEKNIQYF

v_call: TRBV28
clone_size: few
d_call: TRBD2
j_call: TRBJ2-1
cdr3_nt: TGTGCCAGCAGTTTCCAGACTAGCGGGAGGGCCGAGGGGTTCTTC
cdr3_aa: CASSFQTSGRAEGFF

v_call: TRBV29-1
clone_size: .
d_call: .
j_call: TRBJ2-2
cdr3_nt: TGCAGCGTTGAAGTCCAGAACACCGGGGAGCTGTTTTTT
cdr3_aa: CSVEVQNTGELFF

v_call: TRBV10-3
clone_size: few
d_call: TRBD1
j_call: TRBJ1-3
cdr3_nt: TGTGCCATCAGGTCGGACAGGGGTAGGGGAAACACCATATATTTT
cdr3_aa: CAIRSDRGRGNTIYF

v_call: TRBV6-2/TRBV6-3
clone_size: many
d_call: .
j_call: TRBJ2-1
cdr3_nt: TGTGCCAGCAGCGCCCCCGAGGCGGGCCGGTCCTACAATGAGCAGTTCTTC
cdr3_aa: CASSAPEAGRSYNEQFF

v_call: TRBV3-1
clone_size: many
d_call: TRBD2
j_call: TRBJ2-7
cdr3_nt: TGTGCCAGCAGCCCGGGACTAGCGGGAAACTACGAGCAGTACTTC
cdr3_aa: CASSPGLAGNYEQYF

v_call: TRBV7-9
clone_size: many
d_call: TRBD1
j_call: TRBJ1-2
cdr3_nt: TGTGCCAGCAGCCAAGGGACAGGACCTAACTATGGCTACACCTTC
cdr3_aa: CASSQGTGPNYGYTF

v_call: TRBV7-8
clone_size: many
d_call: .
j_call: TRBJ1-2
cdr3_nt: TGTGCCAGCAGCTTAGTCGATGGCTCTGGCTACACCTTC
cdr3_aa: CASSLVDGSGYTF

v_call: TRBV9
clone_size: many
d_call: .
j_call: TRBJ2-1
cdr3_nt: TGTGCCAGCAGCGTAGAGGGGGGGGCAGAAAATGAGCAGTTCTTC
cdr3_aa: CASSVEGGAENEQFF

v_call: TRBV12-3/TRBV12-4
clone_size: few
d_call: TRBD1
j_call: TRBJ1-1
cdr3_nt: TGTGCCAGCACTCTTAGACAGGGGCGGACTGAAGCTTTCTTT
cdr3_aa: CASTLRQGRTEAFF

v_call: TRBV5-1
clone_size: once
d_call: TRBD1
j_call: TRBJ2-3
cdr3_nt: TGCGCCAGCAGCTTGACCGGACAGGGGTCAACAGATACGCGGTATTTT
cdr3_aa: CASSLTGQGSTDTRYF

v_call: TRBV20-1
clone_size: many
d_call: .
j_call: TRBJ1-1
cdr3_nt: TGCAGTGCTAGAGGGTGGAACACTGAAGCTTTCTTT
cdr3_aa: CSARGWNTEAFF

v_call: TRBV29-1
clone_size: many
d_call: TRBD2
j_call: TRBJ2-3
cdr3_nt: TGCAGCGTTGAAGGTCGCGAGCGGGACACAGATACGCAGTATTTT
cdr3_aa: CSVEGRERDTDTQYF

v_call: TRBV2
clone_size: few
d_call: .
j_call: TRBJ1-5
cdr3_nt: TGTACCAGCAGTGAATGGTTAGATCAGCCCCAGCATTTT
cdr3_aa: CTSSEWLDQPQHF

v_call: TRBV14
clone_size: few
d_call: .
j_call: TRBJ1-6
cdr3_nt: TGTGCCAGCAGCGTTACTAATTCACCCCTCCACTTT
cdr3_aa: CASSVTNSPLHF

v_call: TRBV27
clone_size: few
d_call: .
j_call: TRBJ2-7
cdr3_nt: TGTGCCAGCAGTAAACCGGGGACGGGCTTGAGGGAGCAGTACTTC
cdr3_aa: CASSKPGTGLREQYF

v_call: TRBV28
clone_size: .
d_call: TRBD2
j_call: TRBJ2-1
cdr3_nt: TGTGCCAGCAGTTTATTTGTGACTAGCGGGAGGGCCGGAAATGAGCAGTTCTTC
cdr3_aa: CASSLFVTSGRAGNEQFF

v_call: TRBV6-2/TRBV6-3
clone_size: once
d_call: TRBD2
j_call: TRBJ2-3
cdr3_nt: TGTGCCAGCAGTTACATTGTCTTCCTAGCGGGAGGCACAGATACGCAGTATTTT
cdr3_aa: CASSYIVFLAGGTDTQYF

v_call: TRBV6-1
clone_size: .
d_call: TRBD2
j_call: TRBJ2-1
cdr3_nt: TGTGCCAGCAGACGACTAGCGGGAAGAGAGCAGTTCTTC
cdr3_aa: CASRRLAGREQFF

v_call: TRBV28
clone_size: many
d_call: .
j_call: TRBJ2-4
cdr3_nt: TGTGCCAGCAGTTTATCCCAAACGAACATTCAGTACTTC
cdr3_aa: CASSLSQTNIQYF

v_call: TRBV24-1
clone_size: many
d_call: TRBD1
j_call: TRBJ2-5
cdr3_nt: TGTGCCACCAGTGATTTCAGGGACAGCTCTTTGGGAGAGACCCAGTACTTC
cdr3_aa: CATSDFRDSSLGETQYF

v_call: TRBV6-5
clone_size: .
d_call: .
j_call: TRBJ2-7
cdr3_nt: TGTGCCAGCAGTTACGCGGCTCCGGGGGATTCCTACGAGCAGTACTTC
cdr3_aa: CASSYAAPGDSYEQYF

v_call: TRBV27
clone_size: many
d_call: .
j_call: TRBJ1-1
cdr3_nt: TGTGCCAGCAGTTTATCCCCGGGACGTAGGAACACTGAAGCTTTCTTT
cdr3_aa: CASSLSPGRRNTEAFF

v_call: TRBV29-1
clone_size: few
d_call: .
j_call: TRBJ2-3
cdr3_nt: TGCAGCGCCCGGACAGGCACAGATACGCAGTATTTT
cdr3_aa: CSARTGTDTQYF

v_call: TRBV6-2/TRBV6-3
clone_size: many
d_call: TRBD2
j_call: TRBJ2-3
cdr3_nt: TGTGCCAGCAGTGACCTAGCGGGAGGGGGGGCAGATACGCAGTATTTT
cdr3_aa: CASSDLAGGGADTQYF

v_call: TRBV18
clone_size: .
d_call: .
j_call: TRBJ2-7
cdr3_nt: TGTGCCAGCTCACCGAACAGGGATACCTACGAGCAGTACTTC
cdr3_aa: CASSPNRDTYEQYF

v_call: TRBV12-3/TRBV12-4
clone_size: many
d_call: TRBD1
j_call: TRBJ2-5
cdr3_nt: TGTGCCAGCAGAGACAGACAGGGCCAAGAGACCCAGTACTTC
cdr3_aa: CASRDRQGQETQYF